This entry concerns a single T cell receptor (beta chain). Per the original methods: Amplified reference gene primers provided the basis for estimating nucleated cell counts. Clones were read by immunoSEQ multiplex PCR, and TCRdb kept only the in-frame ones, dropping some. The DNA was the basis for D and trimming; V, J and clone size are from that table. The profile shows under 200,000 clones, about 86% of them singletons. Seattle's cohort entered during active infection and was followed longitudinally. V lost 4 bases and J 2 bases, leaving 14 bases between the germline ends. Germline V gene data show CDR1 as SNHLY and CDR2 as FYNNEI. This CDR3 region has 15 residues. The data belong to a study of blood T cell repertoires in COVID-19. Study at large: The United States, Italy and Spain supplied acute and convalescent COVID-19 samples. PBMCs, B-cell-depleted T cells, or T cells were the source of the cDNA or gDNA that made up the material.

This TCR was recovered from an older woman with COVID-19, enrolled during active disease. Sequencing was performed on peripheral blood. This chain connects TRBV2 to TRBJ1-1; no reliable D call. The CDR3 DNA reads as TGTGCCAGCAGTGCCAATCGGGTCAGCAACACTGAAGCTTTCTTT. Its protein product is CASSANRVSNTEAFF. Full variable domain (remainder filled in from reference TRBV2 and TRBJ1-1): EPEVTQTPSHQVTQMGQEVILRCVPISNHLYFYWYRQILGQKVEFLVSFYNNEISEKSEIFDDQFSVERPDGSNFTLKIRSTKLEDSAMYFCASSANRVSNTEAFFGQGTRLTVV.